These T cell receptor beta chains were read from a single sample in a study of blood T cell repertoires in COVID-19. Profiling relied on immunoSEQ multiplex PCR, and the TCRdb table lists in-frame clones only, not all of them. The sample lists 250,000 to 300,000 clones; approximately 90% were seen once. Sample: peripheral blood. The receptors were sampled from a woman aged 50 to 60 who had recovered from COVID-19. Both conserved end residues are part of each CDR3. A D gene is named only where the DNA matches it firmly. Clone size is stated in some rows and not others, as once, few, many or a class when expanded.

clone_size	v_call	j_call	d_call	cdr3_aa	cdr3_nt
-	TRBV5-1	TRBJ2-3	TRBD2	CASSIGTSGRDTQYF	TGCGCCAGCAGCATTGGGACTAGCGGTAGGGATACGCAGTATTTT
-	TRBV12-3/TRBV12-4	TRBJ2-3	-	CPRDSQYF	TGCCCCCGGGACTCCCAGTATTTT
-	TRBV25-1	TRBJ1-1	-	CASSESARQNTEAFF	TGTGCCAGCAGTGAATCCGCGCGGCAGAACACTGAAGCTTTCTTT
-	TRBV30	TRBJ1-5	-	CAWSGRVNQPQHF	TGTGCCTGGAGTGGGAGAGTCAATCAGCCCCAGCATTTT
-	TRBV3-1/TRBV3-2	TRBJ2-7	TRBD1	CASSQDPRTGVSYEQYF	TGTGCCAGCAGCCAAGACCCCCGGACAGGGGTCTCCTACGAGCAGTACTTC
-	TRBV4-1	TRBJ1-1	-	CASSQVRQGRPEAFF	TGCGCCAGCAGCCAAGTTAGGCAGGGAAGACCTGAAGCTTTCTTT
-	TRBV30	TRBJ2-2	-	CAWSVPGTGELFF	TGTGCCTGGAGTGTACCGGGGACCGGGGAGCTGTTTTTT
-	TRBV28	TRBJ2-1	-	CASSLSTDRLFF	TGTGCCAGCAGTTTATCCACAGACAGACTGTTCTTC
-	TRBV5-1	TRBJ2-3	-	CASSLLGAGDTQYF	TGCGCCAGCAGCTTATTAGGGGCCGGAGATACGCAGTATTTT
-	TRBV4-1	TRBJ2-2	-	CASSSLGGRAGELFF	TGCGCCAGCAGCAGTTTAGGGGGGAGGGCGGGGGAGCTGTTTTTT
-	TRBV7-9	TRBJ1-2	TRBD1	CASSPRSDRGKNYGYTF	TGTGCCAGCAGCCCACGATCGGACAGGGGGAAAAACTATGGCTACACCTTC
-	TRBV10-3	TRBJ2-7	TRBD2	CATAGDSYEQYF	TGTGCCACCGCGGGGGACTCCTACGAGCAGTACTTC
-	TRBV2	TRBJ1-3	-	CASSEQGGGNTIYF	TGTGCCAGCAGCGAACAGGGTGGAGGAAACACCATATATTTT
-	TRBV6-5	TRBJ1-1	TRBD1	CASSLDRDTEAFF	TGTGCCAGCAGCCTGGACAGGGACACTGAAGCTTTCTTT
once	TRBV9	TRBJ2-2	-	CASSVAGTNTGELFF	TGTGCCAGCAGCGTAGCGGGGACGAACACCGGGGAGCTGTTTTTT
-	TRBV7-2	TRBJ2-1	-	CASSSLDEQFF	TGTGCCAGCAGTTCACTAGATGAGCAGTTCTTC
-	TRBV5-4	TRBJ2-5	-	CASSPDSVQETQYF	TGTGCCAGCTCCCCTGACTCCGTCCAAGAGACCCAGTACTTC
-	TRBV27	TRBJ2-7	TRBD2	CASSLDGTSGYYEQYF	TGTGCCAGCAGCTTGGACGGGACTAGCGGATACTACGAGCAGTACTTC